This T cell receptor (beta chain) was recorded in a study of OX40 agonist ivuxolimab in advanced cancers. The V and J ends lost 6 bases and 7 bases respectively, with 7 bases between them. The CDR3 runs 12 residues. Germline values: CDR1 MNHEY, CDR2 SMNVEV (reference sequence). This clone showed up just a few times. The protocol was immunoSEQ multiplex PCR, while the TCRdb copy is restricted to in-frame clones and leaves out a portion. The table records tens of thousands of clones, around 84% of them present only once. V usage is TRBV27 and J usage is TRBJ1-6, with D unclear. The sample was CD4+ or CD8+ T cells sorted from blood, taken in a trial of the OX40 agonist ivuxolimab. This TCR came from an adult with an advanced solid tumor such as melanoma, head and neck, liver or kidney cancer. The CDR3 DNA sequence: TGTGCCAGCAGCCCCATAAATTCACCCCTCCACTTT. The encoded protein is CASSPINSPLHF.